These 18 T cell receptor beta chains share one sample of origin, sequenced in a study of cytomegalovirus exposure and HLA in healthy donors. Amplification used 60 Vbeta primers and 13 Jbeta primers. Clones were sequenced by immunoSEQ multiplex PCR, and TCRdb holds only the in-frame ones, with some missing. This table holds 150,000 to 200,000 clones, roughly nine tenths found once. What was sequenced was PBMCs. These receptors originate from a girl less than two years old in good health and CMV-seronegative.

This chain joins TRBV30 and TRBJ2-7; maybe TRBD1 (5 bases). The V end was cut by 0 bases, the J end by 3 bases, with 15 bases between. The length of the CDR3 is 15 residues. Germline loops: CDR1 GTSNPN, CDR2 SVGIG (reference sequence). The CDR3 sequence is CAWSVLRQINYEQYF. For the CDR3, the DNA is TGTGCCTGGAGTGTTCTAAGACAGATTAACTACGAGCAGTACTTC.

This sequence joins TRBV12-5 and TRBJ1-1; D call uncertain. V gave up 0 bases and J gave up 1 base, with 3 bases separating them. Germline V lookup: CDR1 LGHNT, CDR2 FRNRAP. The CDR3 runs to 13 residues. DNA of the CDR3: TGTGCTAGTGGTTTGGTTCAGAACACTGAAGCTTTCTTT. Amino acid sequence: CASGLVQNTEAFF.

The rearrangement uses TRBV25-1 and TRBJ1-1; a weak D match, TRBD1 (5 bases). Trimming shortened V by 2 bases and J by 4 bases, and 8 bases separated the two germline ends. Germline CDR1 and CDR2: MGHDK and SYGVNS. The CDR3 consists of 13 residues. CDR3 in amino acids: CASSEGGATEAFF. The CDR3 nucleotides are TGTGCCAGCAGTGAAGGCGGGGCCACTGAAGCTTTCTTT.

The chain uses TRBV10-1 and TRBJ2-2, with 7 bases lining up with TRBD2. The V and J ends lost 2 bases and 0 bases, in that order; junction bases with no gene match: 3. CDR1 and CDR2 from the germline V gene are WNHNN and SYGVQD (reference sequence). CDR3 length: 16 residues. The CDR3 protein is CASSEVAGPNTGELFF. The CDR3 bases are TGCGCCAGCAGTGAGGTAGCGGGCCCGAACACCGGGGAGCTGTTTTTT.

The V call is TRBV7-2, the J call TRBJ2-7; D uncertain. Germline CDR1 and CDR2: SGHTA and FQGNSA. The length of the CDR3 is 11 residues. Trimming removed 5 bases from V and 1 base from J, with 3 bases in between. CDR3: CASSASYEQYF. CDR3 DNA: TGTGCCAGCAGCGCGTCCTACGAGCAGTACTTC.

The chain recombines TRBV2 with TRBJ2-1; D is perhaps TRBD2 (6 bases). The CDR3 is 16 residues long. Germline V lookup: CDR1 SNHLY, CDR2 FYNNEI. V was cut by 6 bases and J by 0 bases, with 15 bases left in between. The CDR3 sequence: CASREKPGSSYNEQFF. CDR3 in DNA: TGTGCCAGCAGGGAAAAACCCGGGAGCTCCTACAATGAGCAGTTCTTC.

The J gene is TRBJ2-1, the V gene TRBV30; 7 bases are shared with TRBD2. V lost 3 bases and J lost 2; bases outside the gene matches: 4. CDR1 and CDR2 from the germline V gene are GTSNPN and SVGIG (reference sequence). The CDR3 extends over 14 amino acids. CDR3 region: CAWSETSPYNEQFF. The CDR3 DNA sequence: TGTGCCTGGAGCGAGACTAGCCCCTACAATGAGCAGTTCTTC.

The J gene is TRBJ2-7, the V gene TRBV27, with 12 bases aligning to TRBD2. The CDR3 has 15 residues. Germline-derived CDR1 and CDR2 are MNHEY and SMNVEV (reference sequence). V shed 4 bases and J 5 bases; nucleotides not matched to a gene: 6. The CDR3 DNA sequence: TGTGCCAGCAGTTACCTCCTAGCGGGAGGGAACGAGCAGTACTTC. Translation: CASSYLLAGGNEQYF.

This chain connects TRBV6-5 to TRBJ2-7; weak D call: TRBD1 (5 bases). Germline V gives CDR1 MNHEY, CDR2 SVGAGI. The V end lost 0 bases, the J end lost 0 bases, and 9 bases lay between the germline ends. This CDR3 has 15 residues. The CDR3: CASSYSAGFSYEQYF. CDR3 DNA: TGTGCCAGCAGTTACTCTGCAGGGTTCTCCTACGAGCAGTACTTC.

This chain links TRBV7-2 with TRBJ2-5, with 7 bases lining up with TRBD2. The CDR3 has 15 amino acids. CDR1 is SGHTA and CDR2 is FQGNSA in the germline V gene. V lost 2 bases to trimming and J lost 5 bases; unmatched junction nucleotides: 8. The CDR3 sequence: CASSLKSAGRETQYF. In nucleotides, the CDR3 is TGTGCCAGCAGCTTAAAGTCGGCCGGGAGGGAGACCCAGTACTTC.

This clone was counted a few times. CDR3 in amino acids: CASSSAGTGTDTQYF. CDR3 nucleotide sequence: TGTGCCAGCAGCTCGGCCGGGACTGGCACAGATACGCAGTATTTT. This chain joins TRBV7-3 and TRBJ2-3; D possibly corresponds to TRBD2 (6 bases). This CDR3 region has 15 residues. The germline V gene has CDR1 SGHTA and CDR2 FQGTGA. The V and J ends lost 4 bases and 1 base respectively, with 12 bases between them. Full variable domain (remainder filled in from reference TRBV7-3 and TRBJ2-3): GAGVSQTPSNKVTEKGKYVELRCDPISGHTALYWYRQSLGQGPEFLIYFQGTGAADDSGLPNDRFFAVRPEGSVSTLKIQRTERGDSAVYLCASSSAGTGTDTQYFGPGTRLTVL.

J is TRBJ2-5 and V is TRBV4-1; a possible D gene is TRBD2 (5 bases). CDR1 and CDR2 (germline): MGHRA, YSYEKL. V shed 4 bases and J shed 5 bases, with 20 bases lying between them. The CDR3 runs 16 residues. CDR3 region: CASSPYLAGMEETQYF. The CDR3 DNA is TGCGCCAGCAGCCCATACCTAGCCGGGATGGAGGAGACCCAGTACTTC.

The chain combines TRBV30 with TRBJ1-1; D is perhaps TRBD1 (6 bases). Germline assignment: CDR1 GTSNPN and CDR2 SVGIG (reference sequence). The CDR3 runs 18 residues. V was shortened by 0 bases and J by 3 bases, with 23 bases between the two germline ends. CDR3 region: CAWSVREQGPTLHTEAFF. Written as DNA, the CDR3 is TGTGCCTGGAGTGTACGAGAACAGGGACCAACATTACACACTGAAGCTTTCTTT.

The chain couples TRBV10-1 to TRBJ2-3; a weak D match, TRBD1 (6 bases). The CDR3 spans 14 residues. Trimming removed 0 bases at V and 9 bases at J, with 13 bases between. The V gene's germline CDR1 is WNHNN and CDR2 SYGVQD (reference sequence). The CDR3 region has the DNA TGCGCCAGCAGTGAGTCGCAGGGGTCACGGACGCAGTATTTT. The encoded protein is CASSESQGSRTQYF.

The chain has TRBV21-1 and TRBJ2-4; the table's D call, TRBD2, has no DNA check behind it. TRBV21-1 corresponds to a pseudogene. The CDR3 totals 14 residues. The CDR3 spells CASSKALAKNIQYF. As DNA, the CDR3 is TGTGCCAGCAGCAAAGCTCTAGCCAAAAACATTCAGTACTTC.

The genes are TRBV7-9 and TRBJ2-7; the D is unclear. The V end was cut by 4 bases, the J end by 2 bases, with 15 bases between. This CDR3 region has 15 residues. Germline-derived CDR1 and CDR2 are SEHNR and FQNEAQ (reference sequence). The CDR3 bases are TGTGCCAGCAGCTCGCTCCAACACAATACCTACGAGCAGTACTTC. Amino acid sequence: CASSSLQHNTYEQYF.

The V call is TRBV11-2, the J call TRBJ2-7; a weak D match, TRBD1 (6 bases). This CDR3 comprises 14 residues. Germline lookup yields CDR1 SGHAT and CDR2 FQNNGV. V lost 1 base and J lost 4, with 11 bases in between. In nucleotides, the CDR3 is TGTGCCAGCAGCTTAGCGTACAGGGAATACGAGCAGTACTTC. It yields the protein CASSLAYREYEQYF.

The table lists this clone with a few counts. V usage is TRBV5-4 and J usage is TRBJ2-3; 7 nucleotides align to TRBD2. CDR3 length: 16 amino acids. In germline, CDR1 is SGHNT, CDR2 YYREEE (reference sequence). Unmatched junction bases numbered 7, after V lost 0 bases and J lost 3 bases. This chain's CDR3 is CASSLAGGRVTDTQYF. As DNA, the CDR3 is TGTGCCAGCAGCTTGGCTGGCGGGAGAGTGACAGATACGCAGTATTTT.